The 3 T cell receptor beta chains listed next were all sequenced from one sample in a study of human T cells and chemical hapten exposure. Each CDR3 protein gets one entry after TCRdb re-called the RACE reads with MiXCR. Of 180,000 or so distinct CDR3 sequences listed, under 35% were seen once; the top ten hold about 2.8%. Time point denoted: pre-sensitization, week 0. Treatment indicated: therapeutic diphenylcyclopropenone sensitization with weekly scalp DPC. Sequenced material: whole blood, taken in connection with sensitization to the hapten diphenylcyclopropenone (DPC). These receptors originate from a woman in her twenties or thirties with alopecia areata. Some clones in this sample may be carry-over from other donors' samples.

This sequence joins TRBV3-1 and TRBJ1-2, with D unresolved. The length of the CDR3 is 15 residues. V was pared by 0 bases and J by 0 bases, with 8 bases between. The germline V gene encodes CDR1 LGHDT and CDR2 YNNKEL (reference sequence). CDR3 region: CASSQEVSSNYGYTF. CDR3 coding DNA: TGTGCCAGCAGCCAAGAGGTCAGCTCTAACTATGGCTACACCTTC.

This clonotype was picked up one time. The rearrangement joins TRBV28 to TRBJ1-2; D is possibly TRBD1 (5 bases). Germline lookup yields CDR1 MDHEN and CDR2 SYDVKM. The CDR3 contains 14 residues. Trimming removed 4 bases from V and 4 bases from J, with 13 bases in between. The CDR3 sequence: CASSSAGGRYGYTF. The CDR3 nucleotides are TGTGCCAGCAGTTCCGCCGGGGGACGCTATGGCTACACCTTC.

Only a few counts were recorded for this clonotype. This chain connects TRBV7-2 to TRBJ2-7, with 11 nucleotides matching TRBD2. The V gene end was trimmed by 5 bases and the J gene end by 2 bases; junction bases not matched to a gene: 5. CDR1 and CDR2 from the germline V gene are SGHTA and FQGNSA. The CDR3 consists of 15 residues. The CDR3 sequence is CASSTGTSGAYEQYF. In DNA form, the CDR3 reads TGTGCCAGCAGCACCGGGACTAGCGGCGCCTACGAGCAGTACTTC.